This TCR beta chain was identified during a study of monozygotic twins with cystic fibrosis. Study information: Approximately 3.2 micrograms of fragmented DNA underwent around 16 PCR cycles for library preparation.

TCRdb's table, derived via immunoSEQ multiplex PCR, lists solely in-frame clones and lacks some. The table records some 22,000 clones, over 95% of them present only once. Study results and limitations: Monozygotic CF twins shared more identical nucleotide clonotypes than unrelated patients. No link emerged between shared CDR3 counts and age, concordance or severity. Low clonality (median roughly 0.0099) suggested a mostly naive repertoire.

Remarks on this clone: The antigen is unknown.

CDR3 size: 14 residues. The germline V gene encodes CDR1 SNHLY and CDR2 FYNNEI. The V segment lost 7 bases and the J segment 2 bases; nucleotides outside the gene matches: 7. Sequenced input: blood. This TCR derives from a girl under 18 with cystic fibrosis. V and J are TRBV2 and TRBJ2-7; TRBD1 aligns across 8 bases. CDR3 in DNA: TGTGCCAGCATCAAAGGGACAGGAGCCTACGAGCAGTACTTC. Translating it yields CASIKGTGAYEQYF.